The text below deals with one T cell receptor beta chain. This sample is drawn from a study of siplizumab effects on memory and regulatory T cells. The method was immunoSEQ multiplex PCR; TCRdb's version includes in-frame clones alone and lacks a portion of them. Seen here are 90,000 to 120,000 clones, about 95% observed once, and the top ten hold roughly 0.62%. CDR3 length equals 16 residues. Germline values: CDR1 SGHNT, CDR2 YYREEE (reference sequence). The junction had 6 bases not matched to a gene; V was cut back by 4 bases and J by 2 bases. This receptor was taken from a human donor in good health. V is TRBV5-4 and J is TRBJ2-7, with 13 bases fitting TRBD2. Sequencing was done on a sample of Tregs sorted from blood. The CDR3 spells CASSSRTSGSAYEQYF. CDR3 nucleotides: TGTGCCAGCAGCAGTCGGACTAGCGGGAGCGCCTACGAGCAGTACTTC.